This T cell receptor (beta chain) was recorded in a study of blood T cell repertoires in COVID-19. Study at large: The United States, Italy and Spain provided the acute and convalescent COVID-19 samples. The analysed material was cDNA or gDNA that came from T cells, B-cell-depleted T cells, or PBMCs.

The repertoire was sequenced with immunoSEQ multiplex PCR; TCRdb's copy has only in-frame clones and lacks some. There are about 500,000 clones in the sample; roughly 89% occur only once, and roughly 0.9% lies in the top ten. Trimming removed 1 base from V and 0 bases from J, with 13 bases in between. Germline loops: CDR1 SGHKS, CDR2 YYEKEE (reference sequence). CDR3 length equals 17 residues. The receptor was derived from a man aged 18 to 29 with COVID-19, enrolled during active disease. Sequences were obtained from peripheral blood. The rearrangement joins TRBV5-5 to TRBJ2-2; TRBD1 might be the D (5 bases). The CDR3 is CASSLRTLNSNTGELFF. The DNA for the CDR3 is TGTGCCAGCAGCTTGAGGACACTTAACTCGAACACCGGGGAGCTGTTTTTT.